Sequencing of this T cell receptor beta chain was carried out in a study of early T cells in non-severe SARS-CoV-2 infection. This clonotype was seen ten or more times. TCRdb called the 5' RACE reads again in MiXCR, with one record for every CDR3 protein. The table has tens of thousands of distinct CDR3 sequences, around 5% seen once. The length of the CDR3 is 13 residues. V lost 2 bases and J 4 bases, leaving 8 bases between the germline ends. The V gene's germline CDR1 is MNHEY and CDR2 SVGAGI. Sample: whole blood. V and J are TRBV6-5 and TRBJ2-5; TRBD1 is a possible D gene (5 bases). This clonotype originated in an adult who was a healthcare worker with PCR-confirmed SARS-CoV-2 infection or an uninfected control (not recorded which). The CDR3: CASSYTGLETQYF. CDR3 sequence (DNA): TGTGCCAGCAGTTACACAGGATTAGAGACCCAGTACTTC.